These 8 T cell receptor beta chains originate from one sample sequenced in a study of tumor and adjacent non-tumor tissue in lung cancer. Three rounds of nested PCR, following a modified ARM-PCR protocol, produced the TCRbeta library. TCRdb re-analysed the multiplex PCR reads in MiXCR, keeping a single row per CDR3 protein. The sample has 55,000 to 75,000 distinct CDR3 sequences; roughly 56% are singletons. This sample's RNA came from whole unsorted tissue. The sequenced sample consisted of lung tumor tissue. These TCRs come from a man in his fifties or sixties with non-small cell lung cancer.

Points on this clonotype: Possible read error: a much larger clone is one base away. The genes are TRBV2 and TRBJ2-3; maybe TRBD2 (7 bases). The CDR3 covers 14 residues. Germline lookup yields CDR1 SNHLY and CDR2 FYNNEI. V lost 4 bases and J lost 6, with 14 bases in between. CDR3 amino acids: CASSGRGGADTQYF. The CDR3, as DNA: TGTGCCAGCAGTGGGAGAGGGGGGGCCGATACGCAGTATTTT.

In regard to this clonotype: A much larger clone lies a single base off, so this may be a read error. V is TRBV4-1 and J is TRBJ2-7; maybe TRBD1 (6 bases). Trimming took off 1 base at V and 3 bases at J, with 16 bases between the two ends. Germline assignment: CDR1 MGHRA and CDR2 YSYEKL. The CDR3 contains 16 residues. In DNA form, the CDR3 reads TGCGCCAGCAGCCAAGGGGCAGGACAGTGTATCTACGAGCAGTACTTC. Its translation is CASSQGAGQCIYEQYF.

The gene calls are TRBV29-1 and TRBJ2-7; 8 positions match TRBD2. The J segment lost 5 bases and the V segment lost 6 bases, leaving 9 bases of the junction unmatched. There are 13 residues in the CDR3. The germline gives CDR1 SQVTM, CDR2 ANQGSEA. The CDR3 loop is CSVRGREGHEQYF. CDR3 sequence (DNA): TGCAGCGTAAGGGGACGGGAGGGCCACGAGCAGTACTTC.

Remarks on this clonotype: One junction end disagrees with the germline gene, perhaps due to a read error. The rearrangement joins TRBV28 to TRBJ2-1; 11 bases agree with TRBD2. The CDR3 is 15 amino acids. From germline, CDR1 is MDHEN and CDR2 SYDVKM. This CDR3 reads CVSSLVAGGQNEQFF. The DNA of the CDR3 is TGTGTCAGCAGTTTGGTAGCGGGAGGGCAAAATGAGCAGTTCTTC.

This clonotype appeared many times. The chain's CDR3 is CAWSVTSGRASEQFF. The CDR3 nucleotides are TGTGCCTGGAGTGTCACTAGCGGGAGGGCCAGTGAGCAGTTCTTC. The gene calls are TRBV30 and TRBJ2-1; 13 bases line up with TRBD2. This CDR3 region has 15 residues. Unmatched junction bases numbered 5, after V lost 0 bases and J lost 9 bases. Germline CDR1 and CDR2: GTSNPN and SVGIG (reference sequence).

This clonotype was seen a single time. A clone one base away is much larger, so this may be a read error. The chain joins TRBV12-3 or TRBV12-4 to TRBJ2-3; possibly TRBD1 for D (7 bases). The CDR3 contains 14 residues. Trimming took off 7 bases at V and 5 bases at J, with 16 bases between the two ends. The CDR3 spells CASKLGGGIDTQYF. The CDR3, as DNA: TGTGCCAGCAAACTAGGAGGGGGCATAGATACGCAGTATTTT.

Details on this clonotype: The conserved phenylalanine or tryptophan normally closing the CDR3 is absent here, so this likely arose from a read error. This chain connects TRBV29-1 to TRBJ2-1; 8 bases fit TRBD2. Looked up from germline, CDR1 is SQVTM and CDR2 is ANQGSEA. The CDR3 contains 13 residues. CDR3 coding DNA: TGCAGCGCTGAAGAAGATCTAGCGGGTGAGCAGTTCTTA. Amino acids: CSAEEDLAGEQFL.

This clonotype was found many times. The gene calls are TRBV12-3 or TRBV12-4 and TRBJ2-5; D is unresolved. Trimming pared 3 bases from V and 2 bases from J, leaving 7 bases between. This CDR3 region has 13 residues. The CDR3 nucleotides read TGTGCCAGCAGTTTCGGCAGACAAGAGACCCAGTACTTC. Translated, it gives CASSFGRQETQYF.